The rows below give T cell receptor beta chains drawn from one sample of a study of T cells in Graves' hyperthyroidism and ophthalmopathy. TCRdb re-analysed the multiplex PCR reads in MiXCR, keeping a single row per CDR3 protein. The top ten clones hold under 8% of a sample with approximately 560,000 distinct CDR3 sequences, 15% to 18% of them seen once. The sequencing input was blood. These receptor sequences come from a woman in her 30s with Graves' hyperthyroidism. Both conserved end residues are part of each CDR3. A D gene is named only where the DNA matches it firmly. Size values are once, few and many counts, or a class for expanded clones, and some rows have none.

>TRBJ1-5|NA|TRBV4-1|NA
TGCGCCAGCAGCCAAGAGGGTAGGAGCAATCAGCCCCAGCATTTT
CASSQEGRSNQPQHF
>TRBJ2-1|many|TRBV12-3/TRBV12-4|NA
TGTGCCAGCAGTTTAGGGACCCCAGCCAATGAGCAGTTCTTC
CASSLGTPANEQFF
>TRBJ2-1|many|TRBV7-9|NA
TGTGCCAGCAGCTTAGCCCAATGGGAGCAGTTCTTC
CASSLAQWEQFF
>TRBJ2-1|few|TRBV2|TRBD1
TGTGCCAGCAGACTAACAGGGGGCTTTGGGAATGAGCAGTTCTTC
CASRLTGGFGNEQFF
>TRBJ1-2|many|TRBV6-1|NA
TGTGCCAGCAGTGAAGTACGGGTAACCTACACCTTC
CASSEVRVTYTF
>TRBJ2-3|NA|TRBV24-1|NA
TGTGCCACCAGTGATGCAGGGGTTGGCACAGATACGCAGTATTTT
CATSDAGVGTDTQYF
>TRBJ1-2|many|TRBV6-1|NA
TGTGCCAGCAGTTTCCGGGACATCTATGGCTACACCTTC
CASSFRDIYGYTF
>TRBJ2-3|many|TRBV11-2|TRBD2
TGTGCCAGCAGCTTGGGACCTAGCGGGAGAAGCACAGATACGCAGTATTTT
CASSLGPSGRSTDTQYF
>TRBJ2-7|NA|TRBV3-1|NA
TGTGCCAGCAGCCAATACCACTACGAGCAGTACTTC
CASSQYHYEQYF
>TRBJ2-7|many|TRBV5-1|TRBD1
TGCGCCAGCAGACAAGGACAGGGACACTACGAGCAGTACTTC
CASRQGQGHYEQYF
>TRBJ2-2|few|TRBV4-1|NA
TGCGCCAGCGGTGATAGGCTTAGGGCGAACACCGGGGAGCTGTTTTTT
CASGDRLRANTGELFF
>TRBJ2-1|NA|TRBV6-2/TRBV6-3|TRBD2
TGTGCCAGCAGTTACTCGAGGGCTAGCGGGAGTGATGAGCAGTTCTTC
CASSYSRASGSDEQFF
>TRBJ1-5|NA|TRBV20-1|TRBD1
TGCAGTGCCGGACAGGGCTATAGCAATCAGCCCCAGCATTTT
CSAGQGYSNQPQHF
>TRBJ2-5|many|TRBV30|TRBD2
TGTGCCTGGGGCGGGACTAGCGGGTCGGGGGCCCAGTACTTC
CAWGGTSGSGAQYF
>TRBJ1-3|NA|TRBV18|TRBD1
TGTGCCAGCTCACCGGGACAGGGTGTTGGAAACACCATATATTTT
CASSPGQGVGNTIYF
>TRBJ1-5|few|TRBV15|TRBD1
TGTGCCACCAGCGGATCCGGGACAGGGGGCCGGATTCAGCCCCAGCATTTT
CATSGSGTGGRIQPQHF
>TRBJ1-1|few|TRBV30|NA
TGTGCCTGGAGCCCTAGACCATTTATGAACACTGAAGCTTTCTTT
CAWSPRPFMNTEAFF
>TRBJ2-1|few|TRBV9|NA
TGTGCCAGCAGCGTAGCCGGTCTGGTGAACGATGAGCAGTTCTTC
CASSVAGLVNDEQFF
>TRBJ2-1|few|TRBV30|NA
TGTGCCTGGAGCGGGGGATACCTCGGTGAGCAGTTCTTC
CAWSGGYLGEQFF
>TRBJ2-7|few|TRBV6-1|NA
TGTGCCAGCAGTTTTACAATGGGATCCTACGAGCAGTACTTC
CASSFTMGSYEQYF
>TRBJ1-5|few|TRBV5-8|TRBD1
TGTGCCAGCACCGCCGGACAGGGCATACCAACGGGCAATCAGCCCCAGCATTTT
CASTAGQGIPTGNQPQHF
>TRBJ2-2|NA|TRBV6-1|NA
TGTGCCAGCAGTGAAGCACACACCGGGGAGCTGTTTTTT
CASSEAHTGELFF
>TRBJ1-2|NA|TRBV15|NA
TGTGCCACCAGCAGAGCAGCTACTAACTATAGCTACACCTTC
CATSRAATNYSYTF
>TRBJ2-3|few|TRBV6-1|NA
TGTGCCAGCAGTGAAGTGAGGGAGGATACGCAGTATTTT
CASSEVREDTQYF
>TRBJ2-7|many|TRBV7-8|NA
TGTGCCAGCAGCTTAACAGGCTCCCTCTCCTACGAGCAGTACTTC
CASSLTGSLSYEQYF
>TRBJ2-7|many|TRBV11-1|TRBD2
TGTGCCAGCAGCTCCCCAGCTAGCGGAATCTCCTACGAGCAGTACTTC
CASSSPASGISYEQYF
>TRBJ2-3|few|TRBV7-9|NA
TGTGCCAGCAGCCGTGGCGGACCCGGGGGAGATACGCAGTATTTT
CASSRGGPGGDTQYF
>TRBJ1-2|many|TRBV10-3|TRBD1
TGTGCCATCAGTGAGTCCCGACAGGGGGCGAATGGCTACACCTTC
CAISESRQGANGYTF
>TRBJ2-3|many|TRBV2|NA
TGTGCCAGCAGTCTGTCTTGGCATAATGCGACTAGCACAGATACGCAGTATTTT
CASSLSWHNATSTDTQYF
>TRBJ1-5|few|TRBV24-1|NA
TGTGCCACCAGTGCGGGAATCAATCAGCCCCAGCATTTT
CATSAGINQPQHF
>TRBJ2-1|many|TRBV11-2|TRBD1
TGTGCCAGCAGCTTAGCAGGGGGCGGTGAGCAGTTCTTC
CASSLAGGGEQFF
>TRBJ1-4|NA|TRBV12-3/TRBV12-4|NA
TGTGCCAGCAGTTTGCAGGGCTTTGAAAAACTGTTTTTT
CASSLQGFEKLFF
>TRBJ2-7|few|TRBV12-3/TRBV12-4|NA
TGTGCCAGCAGTTTATGGGGAGCTGAGCAGTACTTC
CASSLWGAEQYF
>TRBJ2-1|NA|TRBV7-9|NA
TGTGCCAGCAGCCCCCAAGTCGATGAGCAGTTCTTC
CASSPQVDEQFF
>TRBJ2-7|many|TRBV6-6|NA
TGTGCCAGCAGTTACGGACGGGTCTACGAGCAGTACTTC
CASSYGRVYEQYF
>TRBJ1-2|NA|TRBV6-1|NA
TGTGCCAGCTGGGGGGACGTTAATGGCTACACCTTC
CASWGDVNGYTF
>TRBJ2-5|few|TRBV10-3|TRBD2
TGTGCCACCGGACTAGCGGGAGGGTTTGGCCAAGAGACCCAGTACTTC
CATGLAGGFGQETQYF